Listed here are 31 T cell receptor beta chains from one sample, sequenced in a study of T-cell memory formation after mild COVID-19. TCRdb re-derived calls from the 5' RACE reads in MiXCR, one entry per CDR3 protein. The sample contains about 140,000 distinct CDR3 sequences, roughly 15% of which appear only once. The sequencing sample was made of PBMCs or a T cell subset sorted from them (not recorded which). The receptors here all came from an adult woman who had mild COVID-19 (a few samples of this study predate the infection). Cell type and time point are not known.

V is TRBV3-1 and J is TRBJ2-7; 7 positions agree with TRBD1. The V gene's germline CDR1 is LGHDT and CDR2 YNNKEL (reference sequence). V shed 4 bases, J shed 3 bases, and the junction held 6 bases outside the gene matches. The CDR3 runs 14 residues. CDR3 in DNA: TGTGCCAGCAGCCTGGGACAGAAGTACTACGAGCAGTACTTC. This encodes CASSLGQKYYEQYF.

The chain joins TRBV6-5 to TRBJ2-3; D possibly corresponds to TRBD2 (7 bases). The CDR3 has 16 amino acids. Germline CDR1 MNHEY, CDR2 SVGAGI. Trimming removed 4 bases from V and 2 bases from J, with 16 bases in between. Written as DNA, the CDR3 is TGTGCCAGCAGTTCTCCGAGGGGGGGGGCCACAGATACGCAGTATTTT. Amino acid sequence: CASSSPRGGATDTQYF.

The gene calls are TRBV19 and TRBJ2-1; D call uncertain. V lost 3 bases and J lost 4, with 10 bases in between. The CDR3 totals 14 residues. Germline V gene lookup returns CDR1 LNHDA and CDR2 SQIVND (reference sequence). The CDR3 spells CASSMTWGYNEQFF. Written as DNA, the CDR3 is TGTGCCAGTAGTATGACTTGGGGTTACAATGAGCAGTTCTTC.

This clonotype has a handful of counts. The chain links TRBV12-3 or TRBV12-4 to TRBJ2-3, with D possibly matching TRBD2 (6 bases). The V gene lost 7 bases and the J gene lost 1 base, with 9 bases spanning the gap. This CDR3 has 13 amino acids. CDR3 DNA sequence: TGTGCCAGCACGACGGGGGGCACAGATACGCAGTATTTT. This encodes CASTTGGTDTQYF.

This clonotype showed up just a few times. This sequence joins TRBV2 and TRBJ2-1; D is perhaps TRBD1 or TRBD2 (5 bases each). This CDR3 contains 10 residues. The V end was cut by 10 bases, the J end by 7 bases, with 8 bases between. The germline CDR1 and CDR2 sequences are SNHLY and FYNNEI. The CDR3 sequence: CATRENEQFF. CDR3 nucleotide sequence: TGTGCCACCAGGGAGAATGAGCAGTTCTTC.

The rearrangement uses TRBV5-1 and TRBJ2-5; TRBD2 agrees at 8 bases. Per the germline V gene, CDR1 is SGHRS and CDR2 is YFSETQ. The CDR3 contains 15 residues. V gave up 5 bases and J gave up 2 bases; unmatched junction bases: 8. This CDR3 is CASRTTSGRQETQYF. CDR3 sequence (DNA): TGCGCCAGCAGGACCACTAGCGGTCGGCAAGAGACCCAGTACTTC.

The rearrangement uses TRBV12-3 or TRBV12-4 and TRBJ1-4; D is uncertain. The CDR3 contains 17 residues. The germline V and J ends were trimmed by 3 bases and 6 bases, with 20 bases remaining between them. The CDR3 coding sequence is TGTGCCAGCAGTTTGTTATATAGCCGGGTGGGAGATGAAAAACTGTTTTTT. Protein: CASSLLYSRVGDEKLFF.

The chain has TRBV27 and TRBJ1-5; D is unclear. The germline V gene has CDR1 MNHEY and CDR2 SMNVEV (reference sequence). The CDR3 runs to 15 residues. V dropped 4 bases and J dropped 7 bases, with 17 bases sitting between them. For the CDR3, the DNA is TGTGCCAGCAGTTCTACACAGTCCTATTTGCAGCCCCAGCATTTT. Translated, it gives CASSSTQSYLQPQHF.

This clonotype was counted between two and nine times. The chain employs TRBV13 and TRBJ2-2; D is possibly TRBD1 or TRBD2 (5 bases each). Per germline, CDR1 PRHDT and CDR2 FYEKMQ (reference sequence). There are 16 residues in the CDR3. V was pared by 5 bases and J by 8 bases, with 21 bases between. The CDR3 nucleotides read TGTGCCAGCAGCCGAGGGTTGACAGATGTAAAGGGGGAGCTGTTTTTT. It is translated as CASSRGLTDVKGELFF.

This clonotype was seen only a few times. J is TRBJ2-7 and V is TRBV20-1; D remains ambiguous. The germline V gene encodes CDR1 DFQATT and CDR2 SNEGSKA (reference sequence). V was trimmed by 3 bases and J by 4 bases, leaving 10 bases between them. The CDR3 covers 12 residues. This CDR3 is CSASGLGYEQYF. As DNA, the CDR3 is TGCAGTGCTAGTGGGCTTGGTTACGAGCAGTACTTC.

This clonotype was recorded only once. J is TRBJ1-6 and V is TRBV15; D is possibly TRBD1 (5 bases). Germline assignment: CDR1 LNHNV and CDR2 YYDKDF (reference sequence). The CDR3 sequence is 17 residues long. Trimming pared 1 base from V and 5 bases from J, leaving 15 bases between. CDR3 in amino acids: CATSRGVGGRDNSPLHF. The CDR3 nucleotides are TGTGCCACCAGCAGAGGCGTCGGGGGGAGGGATAATTCACCCCTCCACTTT. Drawing the rest from reference TRBV15 and TRBJ1-6, the complete variable domain is DAMVIQNPRYQVTQFGKPVTLSCSQTLNHNVMYWYQQKSSQAPKLLFHYYDKDFNNEADTPDNFQSRRPNTSFCFLDIRSPGLGDTAMYLCATSRGVGGRDNSPLHFGNGTRLTVT.

The chain employs TRBV5-1 and TRBJ1-1; D call uncertain. Between the trimmed V and J ends, which lost 0 bases and 1 base, there was a span of 7 bases. This CDR3 comprises 14 residues. Germline CDR1 SGHRS, CDR2 YFSETQ. DNA of the CDR3: TGCGCCAGCAGCTTGGCTTCACCGAACACTGAAGCTTTCTTT. Protein sequence: CASSLASPNTEAFF.

V is TRBV18 and J is TRBJ2-7; possibly TRBD2 for D (6 bases). CDR3 length: 15 amino acids. Germline values: CDR1 KGHSH, CDR2 LQKENI. Trimming shortened V by 5 bases and J by 5 bases, and 19 bases separated the two germline ends. The DNA for the CDR3 is TGTGCCAGCTCAGACCGAGGAGGGACTCTCCACGAGCAGTACTTC. Translated: CASSDRGGTLHEQYF.

In its sample, this clonotype was seen many times. The chain has TRBV7-2 and TRBJ2-3; 10 bases agree with TRBD2. J was trimmed by 1 base and V by 7 bases; bases with no gene match: 2. The CDR3 sequence is 14 residues long. Germline values: CDR1 SGHTA, CDR2 FQGNSA. The CDR3 region is CASTLAGGTDTQYF. In DNA form, the CDR3 reads TGTGCCAGCACCCTAGCGGGGGGCACAGATACGCAGTATTTT.

The chain carries TRBV6-5 and TRBJ1-2; 7 bases line up with TRBD1. Trimming removed 8 bases from V and 0 bases from J; junction bases left unmatched: 9. Germline V gene sequence: CDR1 MNHEY, CDR2 SVGAGI. The CDR3 has 15 amino acids. The CDR3 loop reads CASATTGTANYGYTF. The DNA of the CDR3 is TGTGCCAGCGCAACCACCGGGACAGCTAACTATGGCTACACCTTC.

This clonotype was seen a few times. The rearrangement joins TRBV7-9 to TRBJ2-1, with TRBD2 matching over 9 bases. V gave up 8 bases and J gave up 11 bases; unmatched junction bases: 19. Germline V gene sequence: CDR1 SEHNR, CDR2 FQNEAQ (reference sequence). The CDR3 sequence is 16 residues long. Here the CDR3 DNA reads TGTGCCAGCCCGAGATTGACTAGCGGCGTGGATGCGAAGCAGTTCTTC. Translated, it gives CASPRLTSGVDAKQFF.

The rearrangement joins TRBV7-6 to TRBJ1-5, with D unresolved. CDR3 size: 15 residues. V lost 1 base to trimming and J lost 3 bases, with 10 bases between them. CDR1 SGHVS and CDR2 FNYEAQ come from the germline V gene. CDR3 region: CASSLVDGINQPQHF. The CDR3 region has the DNA TGTGCCAGCAGCTTAGTGGACGGAATCAATCAGCCCCAGCATTTT. Full variable domain (outside the CDR3, taken from reference TRBV7-6 and TRBJ1-5): GAGVSQSPRYKVTKRGQDVALRCDPISGHVSLYWYRQALGQGPEFLTYFNYEAQQDKSGLPNDRFSAERPEGSISTLTIQRTEQRDSAMYRCASSLVDGINQPQHFGDGTRLSIL.

The chain links TRBV7-9 to TRBJ2-3; TRBD1 is a possible D gene (5 bases). V shed 4 bases and J shed 1 base, with 12 bases lying between them. This CDR3 spans 15 amino acids. Looked up from germline, CDR1 is SEHNR and CDR2 is FQNEAQ (reference sequence). Written as DNA, the CDR3 is TGTGCCAGCAGCTCCACAGGATTGGGCACAGATACGCAGTATTTT. Encoded protein: CASSSTGLGTDTQYF.

This clonotype has just a few counts. The gene calls are TRBV9 and TRBJ1-1; a possible D gene is TRBD1 (5 bases). Per germline, CDR1 SGDLS and CDR2 YYNGEE. V lost 0 bases, J lost 5 bases, and 11 bases lay in between. This CDR3 contains 14 residues. CDR3 coding DNA: TGTGCCAGCAGCGTAGGGAGGGGAGAAACTGAAGCTTTCTTT. Protein product: CASSVGRGETEAFF.

This clonotype came up a few times. V is TRBV7-3 and J is TRBJ2-1, with TRBD1 identical over 9 bases. The CDR3 extends over 15 amino acids. From germline, CDR1 is SGHTA and CDR2 FQGTGA. Trimming at V came to 5 bases and at J to 4 bases, leaving 6 bases not matched to a gene. The CDR3, as DNA: TGTGCCAGCAGCGAGGGACAGGGTTTTTACAATGAGCAGTTCTTC. Translated: CASSEGQGFYNEQFF. Drawing the rest from reference TRBV7-3 and TRBJ2-1, the complete variable domain is GAGVSQTPSNKVTEKGKYVELRCDPISGHTALYWYRQSLGQGPEFLIYFQGTGAADDSGLPNDRFFAVRPEGSVSTLKIQRTERGDSAVYLCASSEGQGFYNEQFFGPGTRLTVL.

The genes are TRBV7-2 and TRBJ2-5, with D perhaps matching TRBD1 (5 bases). Trimming took 2 bases from V and 5 from J, leaving 15 bases between them. In germline, CDR1 is SGHTA, CDR2 FQGNSA. This CDR3 spans 15 amino acids. This CDR3 is CASSLYQGRGETQYF. In DNA form, the CDR3 reads TGTGCCAGCAGCTTATACCAGGGCCGCGGCGAGACCCAGTACTTC.

The chain couples TRBV12-3 or TRBV12-4 to TRBJ1-2; D remains unclear. The CDR3 runs 14 residues. V gave up 6 bases and J gave up 8 bases, with 19 bases separating them. The CDR3 nucleotides are TGTGCCAGCAGCCGAGCGTCCGGGATAGAGGGCTACACCTTC. Amino acids: CASSRASGIEGYTF.

V gene TRBV5-6 combines with J gene TRBJ2-1; no definite D call. Germline V gene sequence: CDR1 SGHDT, CDR2 YYEEEE. The CDR3 covers 14 residues. V was pared by 0 bases and J by 4 bases, with 8 bases between. CDR3 bases: TGTGCCAGCAGCTTGGTCCAGAATTACAATGAGCAGTTCTTC. Amino acid sequence: CASSLVQNYNEQFF.

The chain employs TRBV12-3 or TRBV12-4 and TRBJ2-2; the D gene is possibly TRBD1 (6 bases). The CDR3 spans 13 residues. V dropped 4 bases and J dropped 7 bases, with 10 bases sitting between them. For the CDR3, the DNA is TGTGCCAGCAGTTCACAGGGTGGCGGGGAGCTGTTTTTT. Amino acid sequence: CASSSQGGGELFF.

The chain is built from TRBV11-1 and TRBJ2-3; 7 bases align to TRBD1. Germline assignment: CDR1 SGHAT and CDR2 FQDESV (reference sequence). The ends lost 4 bases at V and 3 bases at J; junction bases unmatched: 7. This CDR3 has 15 amino acids. The CDR3 sequence is CASSSGTEETDTQYF. The CDR3 DNA follows: TGTGCCAGCAGCTCCGGGACAGAGGAAACAGATACGCAGTATTTT.

This clonotype was observed a few times. The chain is built from TRBV5-6 and TRBJ2-1, with D hard to call. The germline V and J ends were trimmed by 0 bases and 5 bases, with 6 bases remaining between them. The germline CDR1 and CDR2 sequences are SGHDT and YYEEEE. The CDR3 totals 13 residues. The CDR3 loop reads CASSLAQDNEQFF. DNA of the CDR3: TGTGCCAGCAGCTTGGCCCAGGACAATGAGCAGTTCTTC.

In its sample, this clonotype was seen a few times. This chain joins TRBV6-2 or TRBV6-3 and TRBJ2-3; D unclear. The V and J ends lost 0 bases and 2 bases respectively, with 9 bases between them. Germline lookup yields CDR1 MNHEY and CDR2 SVGEGT. This CDR3 region has 15 residues. This CDR3 reads CASSYSEQPTDTQYF. The CDR3 nucleotides read TGTGCCAGCAGTTACTCGGAGCAACCCACAGATACGCAGTATTTT.

This clonotype came up a few times. The chain links TRBV5-6 to TRBJ1-4; D gene ambiguous. Per germline, CDR1 SGHDT and CDR2 YYEEEE. V was trimmed by 1 base and J by 8 bases, leaving 9 bases between them. The CDR3 has 13 residues. CDR3 DNA sequence: TGTGCCAGCAGCTTGTGGAATCACGAAAAACTGTTTTTT. This sequence encodes CASSLWNHEKLFF.

The chain links TRBV12-3 or TRBV12-4 to TRBJ2-5; the match to TRBD1 covers 8 bases. The CDR3 is 15 amino acids. V was clipped by 4 bases and J by 7 bases; unmatched bases: 11. CDR3 DNA: TGTGCCAGCAGTTCAACCGGGACAGGAGGGGGGACCCAGTACTTC. It is translated as CASSSTGTGGGTQYF.

In its sample, this clonotype was seen many times. The chain has TRBV20-1 and TRBJ2-7; 7 bases align to TRBD1. CDR1 and CDR2 (germline): DFQATT, SNEGSKA (reference sequence). J gave up 5 bases and V 0 bases, and 10 bases lay outside the gene matches. The CDR3 is made up of 15 amino acids. The CDR3 loop is CSARDPDREWDEQYF. The CDR3, as DNA: TGCAGTGCTAGAGATCCAGACAGGGAATGGGACGAGCAGTACTTC.

CDR3 in amino acids: CAISEPGTGIYEQYF. The CDR3 bases are TGTGCCATCAGTGAACCCGGGACAGGGATTTACGAGCAGTACTTC. This chain links TRBV10-3 with TRBJ2-7; 9 nucleotides line up with TRBD1. V was clipped by 3 bases and J by 4 bases; unmatched bases: 7. The CDR3 is 15 amino acids. From germline, CDR1 is ENHRY and CDR2 SYGVKD.